The TCR beta chain under discussion was sequenced for a study of shared clonotypes between healthy human individuals. General study results and limits: Sampling included only blood; tissue repertoires likely differ.

This clone was counted once. The antigen is unknown. This may come from a read error, since a much larger clone is one base off. This table comes from immunoSEQ multiplex PCR, and its TCRdb copy is limited to in-frame clones, with some not included. The sample includes some 490,000 clones, around 73% of them seen just once. The CDR3 extends over 15 amino acids. The germline V gene has CDR1 MNHEY and CDR2 SVGAGI. V lost 8 bases and J lost 9, with 22 bases in between. The chain uses TRBV6-5 and TRBJ2-2; D is unclear. The sequence derives from a woman in her thirties or forties in good health. Some clones in this sample may be carry-over from other donors' samples. Sequenced input: PBMCs. The CDR3 loop reads CASLRYGADHRELFF. CDR3 sequence (DNA): TGTGCCAGCCTTCGGTACGGCGCCGACCACCGGGAGCTGTTTTTT.